These 25 T cell receptor beta chains were all obtained from the same sample, sequenced in a study of CD8+ T cells in alopecia areata. As the sequencing template, cDNA was produced by extracting RNA and reverse transcribing it. Some clones are missing from TCRdb's copy, which holds only in-frame ones; the method was immunoSEQ multiplex PCR. Of about 280,000 clones detected, about 62% appear once; the ten largest clones hold about 1.8%. Noted treatment: oral pan-JAK inhibitor, 5-10 mg twice daily. The input for sequencing was CD4+ T cells sorted from blood, taken at week 24, from a patient treated with tofacitinib. These receptors originate from a human donor with alopecia areata.

This clone appeared a few times. The chain links TRBV30 to TRBJ2-3; the match to TRBD2 covers 12 bases. The germline CDR1 and CDR2 sequences are GTSNPN and SVGIG (reference sequence). The CDR3 is 15 residues long. Trimming cost V 5 bases and J 2 bases; bases outside gene matches: 5. This CDR3 is CAWVRLAGATDTQYF. The CDR3 DNA reads as TGTGCCTGGGTTAGACTAGCGGGGGCCACAGATACGCAGTATTTT.

This sequence joins TRBV15 and TRBJ1-2; no reliable D call. From germline, CDR1 is LNHNV and CDR2 YYDKDF (reference sequence). V was shortened by 0 bases and J by 7 bases, with 15 bases between the two germline ends. The CDR3 has 15 residues. This CDR3 is CATSRDFLREGGYTF. For the CDR3, the DNA is TGTGCCACCAGCAGAGATTTCTTGAGGGAGGGTGGCTACACCTTC.

The chain couples TRBV30 to TRBJ1-6; D uncertain. This CDR3 is 12 amino acids long. V was clipped by 3 bases and J by 10 bases, with 10 bases between them. Germline CDR1 is GTSNPN and CDR2 is SVGIG (reference sequence). The CDR3 reads CAWSRSGSPLHF. DNA for the CDR3: TGTGCCTGGAGCAGGAGTGGGTCACCCCTCCACTTT.

V and J are TRBV7-2 and TRBJ2-5; tentatively, D is TRBD1 (5 bases). Germline loops: CDR1 SGHTA, CDR2 FQGNSA. Trimming took 2 bases from V and 5 from J, leaving 9 bases between them. This CDR3 comprises 13 residues. The CDR3 spells CASSLQGLETQYF. CDR3 DNA: TGTGCCAGCAGCTTACAGGGTTTGGAGACCCAGTACTTC. The entire variable domain, with the rest obtained from reference TRBV7-2 and TRBJ2-5, is as follows: GAGVSQSPSNKVTEKGKDVELRCDPISGHTALYWYRQSLGQGLEFLIYFQGNSAPDKSGLPSDRFSAERTGGSVSTLTIQRTQQEDSAVYLCASSLQGLETQYFGPGTRLLVL.

The sample holds a few counts of this clone. Other DNA variants within this sample encode the same CDR3. This chain uses TRBV28 with TRBJ2-1; tentative D call: TRBD2 (5 bases). CDR1 and CDR2 from the germline V gene are MDHEN and SYDVKM. The V end was cut by 2 bases, the J end by 1 base, with 6 bases between. This CDR3 is 14 amino acids long. Written as DNA, the CDR3 is TGTGCCAGCAGTTTAGGCGGGTCCTACAATGAGCAGTTCTTC. As protein: CASSLGGSYNEQFF.

Only a few counts were recorded for this clone. The V call is TRBV30, the J call TRBJ1-1; weak D call: TRBD1 (5 bases). Per the germline V gene, CDR1 is GTSNPN and CDR2 is SVGIG (reference sequence). The CDR3 extends over 13 amino acids. V was pared by 3 bases and J by 12 bases, with 20 bases between. CDR3 DNA: TGTGCCTGGAGCGAGGGTGACAGCTGGGGGACTTTCTTT. This codes for CAWSEGDSWGTFF.

This clone was observed a handful of times. The CDR3 here is CASSFQNTGELFF. CDR3 bases: TGTGCCAGCAGTTTCCAGAACACCGGGGAGCTGTTTTTT. V and J are TRBV28 and TRBJ2-2; unclear D gene. The V gene lost 3 bases and the J gene lost 1 base, with 3 bases spanning the gap. CDR1 MDHEN and CDR2 SYDVKM come from the germline V gene. The CDR3 runs 13 residues.

This clone appeared a single time. This chain's CDR3 is CASNPQWGGPYNEQFF. CDR3 coding DNA: TGTGCCAGCAACCCCCAGTGGGGGGGGCCCTACAATGAGCAGTTCTTC. This sequence joins TRBV5-4 and TRBJ2-1, with a possible D match to TRBD2 (7 bases). The V gene's germline CDR1 is SGHNT and CDR2 YYREEE (reference sequence). This CDR3 is built from 16 residues. V lost 6 bases to trimming and J lost 2 bases, with 18 bases between them.

The chain has TRBV25-1 and TRBJ2-5, with a possible D match to TRBD2 (6 bases). Germline V lookup: CDR1 MGHDK, CDR2 SYGVNS. The V end was cut by 3 bases, the J end by 3 bases, with 14 bases between. This CDR3 has 15 amino acids. CDR3 region: CASSDTGLLKETQYF. The CDR3 bases are TGTGCCAGCAGTGACACCGGACTACTTAAAGAGACCCAGTACTTC. Using reference TRBV25-1 and TRBJ2-5 for the parts outside the CDR3, the full variable domain is EADIYQTPRYLVIGTGKKITLECSQTMGHDKMYWYQQDPGMELHLIHYSYGVNSTEKGDLSSESTVSRIRTEHFPLTLESARPSHTSQYLCASSDTGLLKETQYFGPGTRLLVL.

V and J are TRBV25-1 and TRBJ2-2; D might be TRBD1 (7 bases). CDR1 and CDR2 (germline): MGHDK, SYGVNS. V gave up 1 base and J gave up 4 bases, with 13 bases separating them. The CDR3 is 16 residues long. The CDR3 DNA is TGTGCCAGCAGTGAATCCTACAGGGGAGGCACCGGGGAGCTGTTTTTT. This sequence encodes CASSESYRGGTGELFF.

The gene calls are TRBV4-1 and TRBJ1-4, with D unresolved. The CDR3 length is 15 residues. Trimming took off 3 bases at V and 8 bases at J, with 16 bases between the two ends. Germline values: CDR1 MGHRA, CDR2 YSYEKL. The CDR3 bases are TGCGCCAGCAGCCAGGGAACCAACGGGAGGGAAAAACTGTTTTTT. Translation gives CASSQGTNGREKLFF.

The chain joins TRBV5-4 to TRBJ2-2; D uncertain. Germline lookup yields CDR1 SGHNT and CDR2 YYREEE (reference sequence). This CDR3 is 15 amino acids long. Trimming pared 1 base from V and 0 bases from J, leaving 7 bases between. The CDR3 sequence: CASSLKRANTGELFF. The CDR3 DNA reads TGTGCCAGCAGCTTGAAGCGCGCGAACACCGGGGAGCTGTTTTTT.

This chain links TRBV15 with TRBJ2-3; D uncertain. Trimming stripped 5 bases from V and 0 bases from J, with 9 bases between. Looked up from germline, CDR1 is LNHNV and CDR2 is YYDKDF (reference sequence). This CDR3 region has 14 residues. CDR3 loop: CATSGISSTDTQYF. CDR3 sequence (DNA): TGTGCCACCAGCGGGATCTCTAGCACAGATACGCAGTATTTT.

The chain couples TRBV15 to TRBJ2-5; 8 positions agree with TRBD1. The junction had 8 bases not matched to a gene; V was cut back by 1 base and J by 4 bases. This CDR3 spans 16 amino acids. Germline CDR1 reads LNHNV; CDR2 reads YYDKDF (reference sequence). CDR3: CATSRVGAGGAETQYF. DNA of the CDR3: TGTGCCACCAGCAGAGTTGGTGCAGGGGGCGCAGAGACCCAGTACTTC.

V gene TRBV5-1 combines with J gene TRBJ1-2; 8 positions agree with TRBD1. The germline V gene has CDR1 SGHRS and CDR2 YFSETQ. V was clipped by 6 bases and J by 3 bases; unmatched bases: 19. This CDR3 is built from 18 residues. This CDR3 is CASKNGVTGDLSDYGYTF. The DNA of the CDR3 is TGCGCCAGCAAAAATGGGGTGACAGGGGATCTGAGCGACTATGGCTACACCTTC. Supplemented by reference TRBV5-1 and TRBJ1-2, the full variable domain reads KAGVTQTPRYLIKTRGQQVTLSCSPISGHRSVSWYQQTPGQGLQFLFEYFSETQRNKGNFPGRFSGRQFSNSRSEMNVSTLELGDSALYLCASKNGVTGDLSDYGYTFGSGTRLTVV.

This clone was detected once. The chain carries TRBV6-5 and TRBJ2-1; perhaps TRBD1 as D (6 bases). The V and J ends lost 8 bases and 10 bases respectively, with 18 bases between them. The CDR3 is 13 amino acids. The germline CDR1 and CDR2 sequences are MNHEY and SVGAGI. CDR3 protein: CASPTLGACEQFF. In DNA, the CDR3 is TGTGCCAGCCCAACCCTGGGGGCCTGCGAGCAGTTCTTC.

The V and J genes are TRBV5-1 and TRBJ1-2; D gene ambiguous. Trimming shortened V by 4 bases and J by 4 bases, and 20 bases separated the two germline ends. The CDR3 spans 16 residues. CDR1 is SGHRS, CDR2 YFSETQ, per germline. The CDR3 loop reads CASSLTISANPYGYTF. The CDR3 region has the DNA TGCGCCAGCAGCCTCACCATCTCCGCGAATCCCTATGGCTACACCTTC.

V and J are TRBV25-1 and TRBJ1-2; TRBD1 aligns across 8 bases. The CDR3 contains 12 residues. Germline V gene lookup returns CDR1 MGHDK and CDR2 SYGVNS. The junction had 0 bases not matched to a gene; V was cut back by 6 bases and J by 3 bases. In nucleotides, the CDR3 is TGTGCCAGCAGACAGGGGGACTATGGCTACACCTTC. Protein sequence: CASRQGDYGYTF.

In its sample, this clone was seen a few times. The chain is built from TRBV28 and TRBJ2-7; maybe TRBD2 (5 bases). Germline lookup yields CDR1 MDHEN and CDR2 SYDVKM. Trimming took 7 bases from V and 0 from J, leaving 13 bases between them. The CDR3 totals 14 residues. The CDR3 nucleotides are TGTGCCAGCATGGATGAAGGGAGCTCCTACGAGCAGTACTTC. Protein sequence: CASMDEGSSYEQYF.

The J gene is TRBJ2-7, the V gene TRBV6-6; D remains ambiguous. The CDR3 spans 12 residues. Germline CDR1 and CDR2: MNHNY and SVGAGI (reference sequence). V was cut by 5 bases and J by 4 bases, with 9 bases left in between. The CDR3 here is CASSLTQYEQYF. The CDR3 DNA reads as TGTGCCAGCAGTCTGACACAGTACGAGCAGTACTTC.

There are a few counts of this clone. This chain links TRBV2 with TRBJ2-4; 8 nucleotides align to TRBD1. The germline CDR1 and CDR2 sequences are SNHLY and FYNNEI. This CDR3 contains 14 residues. Trimming cost V 3 bases and J 8 bases; bases outside gene matches: 6. The chain's CDR3 is CASSEGQGAYIQYF. The CDR3 region has the DNA TGTGCCAGCAGTGAGGGCCAGGGGGCTTACATTCAGTACTTC.

This chain uses TRBV27 with TRBJ2-1; 8 bases match TRBD2. The CDR3 length is 18 residues. CDR1 MNHEY and CDR2 SMNVEV come from the germline V gene (reference sequence). After removal of 5 bases from V and 0 bases from J, the junction contained 12 bases not matched to a gene. Here the CDR3 reads CASSPWGAGDSSYNEQFF. In nucleotides, the CDR3 is TGTGCCAGCAGTCCATGGGGAGCGGGGGATAGCTCCTACAATGAGCAGTTCTTC.

The chain is built from TRBV25-1 and TRBJ1-3, with D unresolved. The germline V gene has CDR1 MGHDK and CDR2 SYGVNS. CDR3 length: 14 amino acids. V lost 4 bases and J 0 bases, leaving 7 bases between the germline ends. The CDR3 region has the DNA TGTGCCAGCAGTGTAGGAAGCTCTGGAAACACCATATATTTT. Its translation: CASSVGSSGNTIYF.

The gene calls are TRBV27 and TRBJ2-5; no clear D gene. V lost 1 base and J lost 5, with 5 bases in between. CDR3 length equals 12 residues. Germline V lookup: CDR1 MNHEY, CDR2 SMNVEV (reference sequence). CDR3 DNA sequence: TGTGCCAGCAGTTTATGGAACGAGACCCAGTACTTC. Translated, it gives CASSLWNETQYF.

This clone occurred a few times. CDR3 region: CASSDRGGETQYF. The CDR3 nucleotides are TGTGCCAGCAGTGACAGGGGTGGTGAGACCCAGTACTTC. This sequence joins TRBV2 and TRBJ2-5; weak D call: TRBD1 (6 bases). This CDR3 comprises 13 residues. Germline loops: CDR1 SNHLY, CDR2 FYNNEI. V was trimmed by 3 bases and J by 5 bases, leaving 10 bases between them.